One sample yielded the 5 T cell receptor beta chains listed below, sequenced in a study of breast tumors, draining lymph nodes, adjacent tissues. Via MiXCR, TCRdb re-called the multiplex PCR reads, giving one row per CDR3 protein. The sample includes some 66,000 distinct CDR3 sequences, roughly 50% of them seen just once. The sample was breast tumor tissue. The origin of the receptors is a female donor with breast cancer. Some clones in this sample may be carry-over from other donors' samples.

In its sample, this clonotype was seen many times. This sequence joins TRBV11-3 and TRBJ1-2, with D unclear. Deletions cut 0 bases from V and 5 bases from J, with 4 bases between. This CDR3 spans 12 amino acids. The germline V gene has CDR1 SGHNT and CDR2 YENEEA. In nucleotides, the CDR3 is TGTGCCAGCAGCTTAGATGGGTATGGCTACACCTTC. It translates to CASSLDGYGYTF.

In this sample, this clonotype turned up once. The chain joins TRBV5-1 to TRBJ1-3, with no clear D. Germline V CDR1 and CDR2: SGHRS, YFSETQ. The CDR3 is 15 amino acids. Deletions cut 4 bases from V and 6 bases from J, with 17 bases between. CDR3: CASSARTGFENTIYF. Written as DNA, the CDR3 is TGCGCCAGCAGCGCCCGGACGGGGTTTGAAAACACCATATATTTT.

This clonotype came up many times. The V call is TRBV5-6, the J call TRBJ2-7, with 10 bases identical to TRBD2. The V gene end was trimmed by 4 bases and the J gene end by 7 bases; junction bases not matched to a gene: 14. This CDR3 has 16 residues. Germline assignment: CDR1 SGHDT and CDR2 YYEEEE. In nucleotides, the CDR3 is TGTGCCAGCAGCCCCTCTCCGGGACTAGCGCCTATGGAGCAGTACTTC. Its protein product is CASSPSPGLAPMEQYF.

This clonotype was found many times. A junction end diverges from the germline sequence, so it may reflect a read error. This sequence joins TRBV28 and TRBJ1-5; D unresolved. Germline V gene data show CDR1 as MDHEN and CDR2 as SYDVKM. The CDR3 is 12 amino acids. CDR3 bases: TGTGCCAGCTCCGAAAGCGATCAACCCCAGCATTTT. This codes for CASSESDQPQHF.

This chain joins TRBV7-8 and TRBJ1-6; D not resolved. V gave up 1 base and J gave up 6 bases, with 10 bases separating them. The CDR3 loop spans 15 amino acids. In germline, CDR1 is SGHVS, CDR2 FQNEAQ. CDR3 residues: CASSLGHKINSPLHF. CDR3 nucleotide sequence: TGTGCCAGCAGCTTAGGGCATAAGATTAATTCACCCCTCCACTTT.